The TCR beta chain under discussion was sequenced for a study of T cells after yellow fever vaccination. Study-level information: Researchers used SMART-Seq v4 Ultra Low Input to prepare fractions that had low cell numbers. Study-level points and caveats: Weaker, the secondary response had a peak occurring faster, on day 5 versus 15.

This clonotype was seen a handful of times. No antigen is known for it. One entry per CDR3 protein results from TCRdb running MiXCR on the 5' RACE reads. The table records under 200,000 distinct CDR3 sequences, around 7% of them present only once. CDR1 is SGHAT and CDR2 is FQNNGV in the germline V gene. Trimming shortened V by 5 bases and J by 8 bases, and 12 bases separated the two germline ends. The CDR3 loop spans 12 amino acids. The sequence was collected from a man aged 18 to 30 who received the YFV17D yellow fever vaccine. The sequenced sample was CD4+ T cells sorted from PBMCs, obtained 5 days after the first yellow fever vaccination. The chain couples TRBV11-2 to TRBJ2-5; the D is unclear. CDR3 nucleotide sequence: TGTGCCAGCAGCGCAGCGATGGTAACCCAGTACTTC. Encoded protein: CASSAAMVTQYF.